The TCR beta chain described here comes from a study of PD-1 blockade in mismatch repair-deficient tumors. Study-level points and caveats: Tumor-resident clones, often absent from pretreatment blood, expanded after pembrolizumab and then contracted.

Sequenced by immunoSEQ multiplex PCR; TCRdb stores in-frame clones only, minus some. The data contain roughly 40,000 clones, roughly 85% of them singletons. Concerning this clone itself: Its antigen is unknown.

The sequenced sample was peripheral blood, obtained around 76 weeks after starting pembrolizumab. The TCR sequence derives from an adult with mismatch repair-deficient cancer.

The CDR3 nucleotides read TGTGCCAGTAGTTTGGGGAGGGGAAATGGCTACACCTTC. Protein: CASSLGRGNGYTF. V and J are TRBV19 and TRBJ1-2, with D maybe TRBD1 (5 bases). V shed 5 bases and J shed 6 bases, with 13 bases lying between them. The germline V gene encodes CDR1 LNHDA and CDR2 SQIVND (reference sequence). This CDR3 has 13 amino acids. Variable domain in full (rest from reference TRBV19 and TRBJ1-2): DGGITQSPKYLFRKEGQNVTLSCEQNLNHDAMYWYRQDPGQGLRLIYYSQIVNDFQKGDIAEGYSVSREKKESFPLTVTSAQKNPTAFYLCASSLGRGNGYTFGSGTRLTVV.